This TCR beta chain was sequenced in a study of chemoradiotherapy in HPV16-positive cancers. The repertoire was sequenced with immunoSEQ multiplex PCR; TCRdb's copy has only in-frame clones and lacks some. The table records 9,000 to 15,000 clones, roughly 63% of them present only once. Concerning this clone itself: Its antigen is not known.

The germline V gene encodes CDR1 LNHNV and CDR2 YYDKDF (reference sequence). V lost 3 bases to trimming and J lost 0 bases; unmatched junction nucleotides: 0. The CDR3 spans 14 residues. Study results and limitations: Candidate HPV-specific clones and E7-related TCR motifs grew in tumor during treatment. The functional HPV-specific definition rests on just a couple of HPV16-positive patients. In HPV16-positive patients, HPV-responsive T-cell expansion tracked better recurrence-free survival.

The chain uses TRBV15 and TRBJ2-7; 9 positions match TRBD2. This sample was gathered from a patient who underwent chemoradiotherapy. The sequence was collected from a human donor with HPV-associated anogenital cancer. CDR3 sequence: CATSRTSGSYEQYF. The CDR3 nucleotides are TGTGCCACCAGCAGGACTAGCGGCTCCTACGAGCAGTACTTC. Filled out from reference TRBV15 and TRBJ2-7, the complete variable domain reads DAMVIQNPRYQVTQFGKPVTLSCSQTLNHNVMYWYQQKSSQAPKLLFHYYDKDFNNEADTPDNFQSRRPNTSFCFLDIRSPGLGDTAMYLCATSRTSGSYEQYFGPGTRLTVT.